The next 25 T cell receptor beta chains were all read from a single sample in a study of metastatic and nonmetastatic thyroid tumors. TCRdb re-called clones from the PCR reads using MiXCR. The data show about 16,000 clones, about 35% seen once. Ahead of thyroid surgery, no patient had received treatment of any kind. The sample was tumor tissue. All receptors come from a female donor with papillary thyroid cancer or a benign thyroid nodule (not recorded which). Some clones in this sample may be carry-over from other donors' samples.

This clone has a count of ten or more. The chain employs TRBV20-1 and TRBJ2-5; 7 nucleotides agree with TRBD1. From germline, CDR1 is DFQATT and CDR2 SNEGSKA (reference sequence). The CDR3 covers 13 residues. J was trimmed by 5 bases and V by 6 bases; bases with no gene match: 9. The CDR3 sequence: CSAHIGTAETQYF. The CDR3 DNA is TGCAGTGCCCACATAGGGACAGCGGAGACCCAGTACTTC.

The rearrangement links TRBV5-4 to TRBJ1-1; D gene unclear. CDR1 SGHNT and CDR2 YYREEE come from the germline V gene (reference sequence). This CDR3 has 17 residues. Deletions cut 0 bases from V and 0 bases from J, with 15 bases between. CDR3 sequence: CASSLAPIGTMNTEAFF. The CDR3 DNA sequence: TGTGCCAGCAGCTTGGCACCGATCGGTACGATGAACACTGAAGCTTTCTTT.

The V and J genes are TRBV4-1 and TRBJ1-2, with TRBD1 matching 7 bases. There are 17 residues in the CDR3. Germline V gene lookup returns CDR1 MGHRA and CDR2 YSYEKL. J lost 2 bases, V lost 3 bases, and 12 bases had no gene match. CDR3 in amino acids: CASSQVLTGTENYGYTF. Written as DNA, the CDR3 is TGCGCCAGCAGCCAGGTATTAACCGGGACAGAAAACTATGGCTACACCTTC.

The chain has TRBV5-1 and TRBJ2-1; 15 nucleotides agree with TRBD2. The germline V gene has CDR1 SGHRS and CDR2 YFSETQ. The CDR3 totals 16 residues. Unmatched junction bases numbered 9, after V lost 8 bases and J lost 6 bases. CDR3 sequence: CASSPGLAGGRNEQFF. The CDR3 nucleotides read TGCGCCAGTAGCCCGGGACTAGCGGGAGGACGCAATGAGCAGTTCTTC.

This clone was seen just once. V gene TRBV20-1 combines with J gene TRBJ2-7; TRBD1 matches at 9 bases. The CDR3 has 16 residues. V gave up 1 base and J gave up 5 bases; unmatched junction bases: 12. Germline lookup yields CDR1 DFQATT and CDR2 SNEGSKA (reference sequence). CDR3 in DNA: TGCAGTGCTAGAGGACCGGGACAGGGTGGTATGAACGAGCAGTACTTC. It encodes CSARGPGQGGMNEQYF.

This clone was seen once. The genes are TRBV4-2 and TRBJ2-7, with unresolved D. The germline gives CDR1 LGHNA, CDR2 YNFKEQ. This CDR3 contains 12 residues. Trimming shortened V by 4 bases and J by 3 bases, and 7 bases separated the two germline ends. This CDR3 reads CASSLGGYEQYF. In DNA, the CDR3 is TGTGCCAGCAGCCTGGGCGGCTACGAGCAGTACTTC.

The table lists this clone with many counts. The chain recombines TRBV15 with TRBJ2-3; TRBD2 agrees at 8 bases. The CDR3 has 15 amino acids. Germline-derived CDR1 and CDR2 are LNHNV and YYDKDF (reference sequence). V dropped 1 base and J dropped 4; count of bases not matched to a gene: 4. This CDR3 reads CATSRAAGGADTQYF. The CDR3 DNA sequence: TGTGCCACCAGCAGAGCTGCGGGGGGTGCAGATACGCAGTATTTT.

This clone was seen many times. The chain couples TRBV19 to TRBJ2-5; D ambiguous. The germline CDR1 and CDR2 sequences are LNHDA and SQIVND (reference sequence). The V and J ends lost 5 bases and 7 bases respectively, with 11 bases between them. The CDR3 contains 12 residues. The CDR3 spells CASSDPWGTQYF. The CDR3 DNA reads as TGTGCCAGTAGTGACCCGTGGGGGACCCAGTACTTC.

The chain has TRBV7-3 and TRBJ1-6; TRBD1 matches at 10 bases. Germline V gives CDR1 SGHTA, CDR2 FQGTGA. This CDR3 is built from 21 residues. V trimming: 1 base; J trimming: 2 bases; junction bases outside the gene matches: 14. The CDR3 protein is CASSLNFSGTGVSPYNSPLHF. CDR3 sequence (DNA): TGTGCCAGCAGCTTAAACTTTTCGGGGACAGGGGTAAGCCCCTATAATTCACCCCTCCACTTT.

This clone appeared a few times. The V call is TRBV28, the J call TRBJ1-5; 9 bases are a match to TRBD1. The V and J ends lost 6 bases and 0 bases, in that order; junction bases with no gene match: 6. Germline CDR1 MDHEN, CDR2 SYDVKM. The CDR3 runs to 16 residues. CDR3 region: CASRGTGFYSNQPQHF. The CDR3 nucleotides are TGTGCCAGCAGGGGGACAGGGTTCTATAGCAATCAGCCCCAGCATTTT.

The chain couples TRBV20-1 to TRBJ1-6, with D possibly being TRBD1 (5 bases). V lost 2 bases and J 7 bases, leaving 12 bases between the germline ends. The CDR3 extends over 14 amino acids. In germline, CDR1 is DFQATT, CDR2 SNEGSKA (reference sequence). CDR3 in DNA: TGCAGTGCTAGACAGGGAAATAGCAATTCACCCCTCCACTTT. This gives the protein CSARQGNSNSPLHF.

In this sample, this clone turned up many times. The chain links TRBV5-1 to TRBJ1-1, with 8 positions matching TRBD1. V shed 0 bases and J 0 bases; nucleotides not matched to a gene: 7. This CDR3 comprises 17 residues. Germline CDR1 and CDR2: SGHRS and YFSETQ. The CDR3: CASSLEGQGGMNTEAFF. The CDR3 coding sequence is TGCGCCAGCAGCTTGGAAGGACAGGGAGGAATGAACACTGAAGCTTTCTTT.

Many counts were recorded for this clone. The V and J genes are TRBV29-1 and TRBJ2-7; 9 bases align to TRBD2. The CDR3 runs 12 residues. With 7 bases clipped from V and 3 bases from J, the junction kept 4 bases outside the gene matches. Germline CDR1 SQVTM, CDR2 ANQGSEA. The CDR3 reads CSASSGVYEQYF. The CDR3 DNA is TGCAGCGCGTCTAGCGGGGTCTACGAGCAGTACTTC.

As concerns this clone: This sample includes further DNA sequences coding for the same CDR3. The chain joins TRBV5-1 to TRBJ1-2; D ambiguous. V shed 0 bases and J shed 8 bases, with 8 bases lying between them. This CDR3 is 12 amino acids long. Germline V gene sequence: CDR1 SGHRS, CDR2 YFSETQ. For the CDR3, the DNA is TGCGCCAGCAGCTTGGACGGAAAAGGCTACACCTTC. The encoded protein is CASSLDGKGYTF.

The chain links TRBV5-1 to TRBJ1-1; D is unclear. Germline lookup yields CDR1 SGHRS and CDR2 YFSETQ. The CDR3 spans 16 residues. The V and J ends lost 0 bases and 0 bases respectively, with 12 bases between them. CDR3 sequence (DNA): TGCGCCAGCAGCTTGGCACCACCCCCCGTGAACACTGAAGCTTTCTTT. Residues: CASSLAPPPVNTEAFF.

This clone has more than one count but fewer than ten. The chain uses TRBV5-1 and TRBJ2-7, with 8 bases aligning to TRBD2. Germline V lookup: CDR1 SGHRS, CDR2 YFSETQ. J was trimmed by 7 bases and V by 1 base; bases with no gene match: 7. The CDR3 runs 14 residues. The CDR3 reads CASSLTGGPYEQYF. CDR3 nucleotides: TGCGCCAGCAGCTTGACGGGAGGGCCGTATGAGCAGTACTTC. The whole variable domain, filled in from reference TRBV5-1 and TRBJ2-7, reads KAGVTQTPRYLIKTRGQQVTLSCSPISGHRSVSWYQQTPGQGLQFLFEYFSETQRNKGNFPGRFSGRQFSNSRSEMNVSTLELGDSALYLCASSLTGGPYEQYFGPGTRLTVT.

The J gene is TRBJ1-2, the V gene TRBV18; D ambiguous. Per the germline V gene, CDR1 is KGHSH and CDR2 is LQKENI. This CDR3 comprises 13 residues. Trimming pared 3 bases from V and 3 bases from J, leaving 8 bases between. The CDR3 coding sequence is TGTGCCAGCTCACCCGACAAAGACTATGGCTACACCTTC. Protein sequence: CASSPDKDYGYTF. Full variable domain (missing parts from reference TRBV18 and TRBJ1-2): NAGVMQNPRHLVRRRGQEARLRCSPMKGHSHVYWYRQLPEEGLKFMVYLQKENIIDESGMPKERFSAEFPKEGPSILRIQQVVRGDSAAYFCASSPDKDYGYTFGSGTRLTVV.

The chain has TRBV11-1 and TRBJ1-6; possibly TRBD1 for D (5 bases). Per the germline V gene, CDR1 is SGHAT and CDR2 is FQDESV (reference sequence). V dropped 3 bases and J dropped 7 bases, with 16 bases sitting between them. This CDR3 has 16 residues. The CDR3 region has the DNA TGTGCCAGCAGCTTCGAGGGGTCTATTAAGAATTCACCCCTCCACTTT. As protein: CASSFEGSIKNSPLHF.

This clone was picked up many times. Here the CDR3 omits its conserved ending phenylalanine or tryptophan, so a read error is the likely source. V gene TRBV30 combines with J gene TRBJ1-2, with 11 bases that match TRBD1. This CDR3 spans 16 amino acids. V gave up 7 bases and J gave up 5 bases; unmatched junction bases: 15. Germline CDR1 and CDR2: GTSNPN and SVGIG (reference sequence). The CDR3, as DNA: TGTGCCTTCTCCGGCACCGGGACAGGGGGACGTTATGGCTACACCGTC. Protein: CAFSGTGTGGRYGYTV.

This clone was seen many times. V usage is TRBV20-1 and J usage is TRBJ2-5, with D perhaps TRBD1 (6 bases). Germline CDR1 DFQATT, CDR2 SNEGSKA (reference sequence). Trimming removed 5 bases at V and 2 bases at J, with 9 bases between. The CDR3 is 12 residues long. For the CDR3, the DNA is TGCAGTGCTGGGACACTACAAGAGACCCAGTACTTC. Its translation: CSAGTLQETQYF.

The chain recombines TRBV20-1 with TRBJ1-5, with D uncertain. The CDR3 loop spans 13 amino acids. Trimming pared 5 bases from V and 4 bases from J, leaving 12 bases between. Germline CDR1 and CDR2: DFQATT and SNEGSKA (reference sequence). CDR3 in DNA: TGCAGTGCTGCCTGGGGTAGGAATCAGCCCCAGCATTTT. This translates into CSAAWGRNQPQHF.

The rearrangement uses TRBV30 and TRBJ1-2; unclear D gene. Germline V CDR1 and CDR2: GTSNPN, SVGIG (reference sequence). This CDR3 has 13 residues. V lost 0 bases, J lost 8 bases, and 13 bases lay in between. The CDR3 sequence: CAWSVNWGNGYTF. CDR3 nucleotides: TGTGCCTGGAGTGTGAATTGGGGAAACGGCTACACCTTC.

This clone was seen many times. The CDR3 coding sequence is TGTGCCAGTAGTAACAGCGGGGGGGCAAAGGGGCAAAACATTCAGTACTTC. It encodes CASSNSGGAKGQNIQYF. This sequence joins TRBV19 and TRBJ2-4; 10 nucleotides match TRBD2. The ends lost 4 bases at V and 5 bases at J; junction bases unmatched: 11. Germline lookup yields CDR1 LNHDA and CDR2 SQIVND (reference sequence). The CDR3 loop spans 17 amino acids.

In its sample, this clone was seen a few times. The gene calls are TRBV6-4 and TRBJ2-1; 13 positions agree with TRBD2. This CDR3 contains 14 residues. Germline values: CDR1 MRHNA, CDR2 SNTAGT. J lost 5 bases, V lost 10 bases, and 5 bases had no gene match. CDR3: CATTGLAGNNEQFF. CDR3 nucleotide sequence: TGTGCCACCACGGGACTAGCGGGGAACAATGAGCAGTTCTTC.

A word on this clone: The junction shows a germline mismatch at one end, possibly a read error. The chain is built from TRBV19 and TRBJ1-1; D remains unclear. The CDR3 totals 16 residues. CDR1 and CDR2 from the germline V gene are LNHDA and SQIVND (reference sequence). CDR3 sequence (DNA): TGTGCCAGTAGTCCCGCCTGGACTGCAATGAACACTGTAGCTTTCTTT. Translation gives CASSPAWTAMNTVAFF.